This is a list of T cell receptor beta chains from one sample in a study of shared clonotypes between healthy human individuals. Sequenced by immunoSEQ multiplex PCR; TCRdb stores in-frame clones only, minus some. The table records about 700,000 clones, roughly nine tenths of them present only once. The sequenced material came from naive CD8+ T cells sorted from blood. The receptors here all came from a man aged 30 to 45 in good health. Each CDR3 is given with its conserved first and last residue. The order of the fields is D gene, J gene, V gene, clone size, CDR3 protein, CDR3 DNA. D genes are given only for firm matches. The size field is filled for only some rows; it gives once, few, many or a size class.

D: NA; J: TRBJ1-3; V: TRBV4-1; size: NA; CDR3: CASSHDSWSSGNTIYF; DNA: TGCGCCAGCAGCCATGATTCATGGAGCTCTGGAAACACCATATATTTT
D: TRBD1; J: TRBJ2-1; V: TRBV7-8; size: NA; CDR3: CASSLETGVYNEQFF; DNA: TGTGCCAGCAGCTTAGAGACAGGGGTATACAATGAGCAGTTCTTC
D: NA; J: TRBJ1-4; V: TRBV7-9; size: NA; CDR3: CASSLFGKGKGNEKLFF; DNA: TGTGCCAGCAGCTTATTTGGAAAAGGCAAGGGGAATGAAAAACTGTTTTTT
D: NA; J: TRBJ2-2; V: TRBV11-2; size: NA; CDR3: CASSLSPGGLFGELFF; DNA: TGTGCCAGCAGCCTCTCTCCCGGAGGGTTGTTCGGGGAGCTGTTTTTT
D: NA; J: TRBJ2-7; V: TRBV6-1; size: NA; CDR3: CASQAFWGSYEQYF; DNA: TGTGCCAGCCAGGCATTCTGGGGGTCCTACGAGCAGTACTTC
D: NA; J: TRBJ2-7; V: TRBV19; size: NA; CDR3: CASSSWATRYSYEQYF; DNA: TGTGCCAGTAGTAGCTGGGCGACTAGATACTCATACGAGCAGTACTTC
D: NA; J: TRBJ2-7; V: TRBV5-8; size: NA; CDR3: CASSLAHPGSYEQYF; DNA: TGTGCCAGCAGCTTGGCCCACCCTGGGAGCTACGAGCAGTACTTC
D: NA; J: TRBJ1-5; V: TRBV7-9; size: NA; CDR3: CASSLASNQPQHF; DNA: TGTGCCAGCAGCTTAGCTAGCAATCAGCCCCAGCATTTT
D: NA; J: TRBJ2-2; V: TRBV15; size: NA; CDR3: CATSKGGFSDGGELFF; DNA: TGTGCCACCAGCAAGGGGGGGTTTAGCGACGGCGGGGAGCTGTTTTTT
D: NA; J: TRBJ2-1; V: TRBV19; size: NA; CDR3: CASISGLYYNEQFF; DNA: TGTGCCTCAATCAGCGGGCTCTACTACAATGAGCAGTTCTTC
D: NA; J: TRBJ1-2; V: TRBV29-1; size: NA; CDR3: CSVLSASTFSYGYTF; DNA: TGCAGCGTTTTATCTGCGTCAACTTTCAGCTATGGCTACACCTTC
D: TRBD2; J: TRBJ2-1; V: TRBV7-9; size: NA; CDR3: CASSLTKGPSGRSYEQFF; DNA: TGTGCCAGCAGCCTCACAAAGGGGCCTAGCGGGAGATCGTATGAGCAGTTCTTC
D: TRBD1; J: TRBJ2-7; V: TRBV4-1; size: once; CDR3: CASSHFVTGDTNEQYF; DNA: TGCGCCAGCAGCCACTTTGTTACAGGGGACACGAACGAGCAGTACTTC
D: NA; J: TRBJ2-1; V: TRBV6-5; size: NA; CDR3: CASSYGLYNEQFF; DNA: TGTGCCAGCAGTTACGGACTTTACAATGAGCAGTTCTTC
D: TRBD2; J: TRBJ2-1; V: TRBV9; size: once; CDR3: CASSAHRATSGRGYEQFF; DNA: TGTGCCAGCAGCGCCCACAGAGCGACTAGCGGGAGAGGCTATGAGCAGTTCTTC
D: NA; J: TRBJ2-1; V: TRBV28; size: NA; CDR3: CASSLGAGSSYNEQFF; DNA: TGTGCCAGCAGTTTAGGGGCGGGCAGCTCCTACAATGAGCAGTTCTTC
D: TRBD1; J: TRBJ2-5; V: TRBV7-9; size: NA; CDR3: CASSRDRETQYF; DNA: TGTGCCAGCAGCCGGGACAGAGAGACCCAGTACTTC
D: TRBD2; J: TRBJ2-1; V: TRBV5-1; size: NA; CDR3: CASSGDSPGLAGGPDNEQFF; DNA: TGCGCCAGCAGCGGAGACAGTCCGGGACTAGCGGGAGGGCCGGACAATGAGCAGTTCTTC
D: TRBD2; J: TRBJ2-1; V: TRBV7-9; size: NA; CDR3: CASRPGTSRSEQFF; DNA: TGTGCCAGCAGGCCCGGGACTAGTCGTTCTGAGCAGTTCTTC
D: NA; J: TRBJ2-5; V: TRBV9; size: NA; CDR3: CASSSQGTGRETQYF; DNA: TGTGCCAGCAGCTCACAGGGTACGGGGAGGGAGACCCAGTACTTC
D: TRBD1; J: TRBJ1-1; V: TRBV4-1; size: NA; CDR3: CASSQDPVHRGQSAFF; DNA: TGCGCCAGCAGCCAAGATCCCGTCCACAGGGGGCAGAGTGCTTTCTTT
D: TRBD2; J: TRBJ2-1; V: TRBV7-6; size: NA; CDR3: CASSSGLAGTKNEQFF; DNA: TGTGCCAGCAGCTCGGGACTAGCGGGAACCAAAAATGAGCAGTTCTTC
D: TRBD2; J: TRBJ2-1; V: TRBV5-5; size: NA; CDR3: CASSPGDSGTYNEQFF; DNA: TGTGCCAGCAGTCCAGGGGATAGCGGGACCTACAATGAGCAGTTCTTC
D: NA; J: TRBJ2-5; V: TRBV7-9; size: NA; CDR3: CASSGEGVFQETQYF; DNA: TGTGCCAGCAGTGGGGAGGGGGTCTTCCAAGAGACCCAGTACTTC
D: TRBD1; J: TRBJ1-2; V: TRBV7-9; size: once; CDR3: CASSLGRTGGLYGYTF; DNA: TGTGCCAGCAGCCTAGGGCGGACAGGGGGTCTCTATGGCTACACCTTC
D: TRBD2; J: TRBJ2-5; V: TRBV6-6; size: NA; CDR3: CASINGWEGEETQYF; DNA: TGTGCCAGCATCAACGGCTGGGAGGGAGAAGAGACCCAGTACTTC
D: TRBD2; J: TRBJ2-1; V: TRBV7-6; size: NA; CDR3: CASSQAPGLAGYEQFF; DNA: TGTGCCAGCAGCCAAGCCCCGGGACTAGCGGGATATGAGCAGTTCTTC
D: TRBD1; J: TRBJ2-2; V: TRBV11-2; size: NA; CDR3: CASSLVQGESGELFF; DNA: TGTGCCAGCAGCTTAGTTCAGGGGGAGTCCGGGGAGCTGTTTTTT
D: NA; J: TRBJ1-4; V: TRBV7-6; size: NA; CDR3: CASSLLGLGEKLFF; DNA: TGTGCCAGCAGCTTACTGGGACTTGGTGAAAAACTGTTTTTT
D: NA; J: TRBJ1-5; V: TRBV7-6; size: NA; CDR3: CASSLFSDGGTQHF; DNA: TGTGCCAGCAGCTTATTCTCCGATGGAGGGACCCAGCATTTT
D: NA; J: TRBJ2-1; V: TRBV27; size: once; CDR3: CASSGGGVPHEQFF; DNA: TGTGCCAGCAGTGGTGGGGGAGTCCCCCATGAGCAGTTCTTC
D: NA; J: TRBJ2-1; V: TRBV28; size: NA; CDR3: CASSNEAVYNEQFF; DNA: TGTGCCAGCAGCAATGAGGCGGTCTACAATGAGCAGTTCTTC
D: NA; J: TRBJ1-4; V: TRBV30; size: NA; CDR3: CAWSDANEKLFF; DNA: TGTGCCTGGAGTGATGCTAATGAAAAACTGTTTTTT
D: TRBD2; J: TRBJ2-5; V: TRBV2; size: NA; CDR3: CAAVNTGGLKDQETQYF; DNA: TGTGCCGCAGTGAATACGGGAGGGCTGAAGGACCAAGAGACCCAGTACTTC
D: TRBD1; J: TRBJ2-7; V: TRBV4-1; size: NA; CDR3: CASSPWDRGGVEQYF; DNA: TGCGCCAGCAGCCCGTGGGACAGGGGTGGGGTCGAGCAGTACTTC
D: NA; J: TRBJ1-5; V: TRBV27; size: NA; CDR3: CASGPEEGNQPQHF; DNA: TGTGCCAGCGGCCCAGAGGAGGGCAATCAGCCCCAGCATTTT
D: NA; J: TRBJ2-3; V: TRBV7-9; size: NA; CDR3: CASMGDTQYF; DNA: TGTGCCAGCATGGGGGATACGCAGTATTTT
D: TRBD2; J: TRBJ2-1; V: TRBV7-9; size: NA; CDR3: CASSPRLAGATNEQFF; DNA: TGTGCCAGCAGCCCCAGACTAGCGGGAGCTACCAATGAGCAGTTCTTC
D: NA; J: TRBJ1-5; V: TRBV7-9; size: NA; CDR3: CASSSQGNNQPQHF; DNA: TGTGCCAGCAGCAGCCAGGGTAACAATCAGCCCCAGCATTTT
D: NA; J: TRBJ2-2; V: TRBV9; size: NA; CDR3: CASSVDGTMNTGELFF; DNA: TGTGCCAGCAGCGTAGATGGGACAATGAACACCGGGGAGCTGTTTTTT
D: NA; J: TRBJ2-7; V: TRBV19; size: NA; CDR3: CASSMWESYEQYF; DNA: TGTGCCAGTAGTATGTGGGAATCCTACGAGCAGTACTTC
D: TRBD2; J: TRBJ2-1; V: TRBV7-9; size: NA; CDR3: CASRSPLAGSSDNEQFF; DNA: TGTGCCAGCAGATCCCCCCTAGCGGGATCGTCTGACAATGAGCAGTTCTTC
D: TRBD2; J: TRBJ2-2; V: TRBV2; size: NA; CDR3: CASVAGATGELFF; DNA: TGTGCCAGCGTTGCGGGAGCTACCGGGGAGCTGTTTTTT
D: TRBD2; J: TRBJ2-7; V: TRBV7-9; size: NA; CDR3: CASSPPHGTREAYEQYF; DNA: TGTGCCAGCAGCCCCCCCCACGGGACTAGAGAAGCCTACGAGCAGTACTTC
D: NA; J: TRBJ2-1; V: TRBV10-1; size: NA; CDR3: CASSDLGTADSYNEQFF; DNA: TGCGCCAGCAGTGATTTGGGGACCGCGGACTCCTACAATGAGCAGTTCTTC
D: NA; J: TRBJ2-7; V: TRBV7-9; size: NA; CDR3: CASSPTLGGLSYEQYF; DNA: TGTGCCAGCAGCCCCACCCTGGGGGGCCTTTCCTACGAGCAGTACTTC
D: NA; J: TRBJ2-3; V: TRBV11-2; size: NA; CDR3: CASSLDWTRTDTQYF; DNA: TGTGCCAGCAGCTTAGATTGGACACGCACAGATACGCAGTATTTT
D: TRBD1; J: TRBJ2-7; V: TRBV6-5; size: NA; CDR3: CASSYETGAPREQYF; DNA: TGTGCCAGCAGTTACGAGACAGGGGCCCCCCGGGAGCAGTACTTC
D: TRBD1; J: TRBJ2-7; V: TRBV28; size: NA; CDR3: CASSSSDRGLNEQYF; DNA: TGTGCCAGCAGTTCCTCAGACAGGGGGCTGAACGAGCAGTACTTC
D: NA; J: TRBJ2-7; V: TRBV15; size: once; CDR3: CATSREAGSSYEQYF; DNA: TGTGCCACCAGCAGAGAGGCGGGCAGCTCCTACGAGCAGTACTTC